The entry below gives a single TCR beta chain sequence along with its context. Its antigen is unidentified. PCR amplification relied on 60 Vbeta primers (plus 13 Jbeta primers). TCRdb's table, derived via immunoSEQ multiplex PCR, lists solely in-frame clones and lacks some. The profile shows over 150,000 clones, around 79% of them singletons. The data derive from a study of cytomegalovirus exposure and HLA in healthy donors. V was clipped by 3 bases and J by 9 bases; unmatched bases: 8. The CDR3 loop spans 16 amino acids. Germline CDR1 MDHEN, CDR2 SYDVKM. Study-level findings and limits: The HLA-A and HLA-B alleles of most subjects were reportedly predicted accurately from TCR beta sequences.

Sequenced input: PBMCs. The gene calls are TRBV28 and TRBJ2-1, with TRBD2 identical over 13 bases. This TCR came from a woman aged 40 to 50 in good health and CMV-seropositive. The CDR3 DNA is TGTGCCAGCAGTTTGCCTACTAGCGGGGGGGCAGGTGAGCAGTTCTTC. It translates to CASSLPTSGGAGEQFF. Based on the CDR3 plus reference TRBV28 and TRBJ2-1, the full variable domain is DVKVTQSSRYLVKRTGEKVFLECVQDMDHENMFWYRQDPGLGLRLIYFSYDVKMKEKGDIPEGYSVSREKKERFSLILESASTNQTSMYLCASSLPTSGGAGEQFFGPGTRLTVL.